The 19 T cell receptor beta chains given below trace back to one sample, sequenced in a study of blood T cell repertoires in COVID-19 (dated by TCRdb to the early 2020s). Libraries came from the immunoSEQ multiplex PCR assay. TCRdb carries this immuneACCESS record with in-frame sequences only. Its versions omit some clonotypes, under half of them owing to an unresolved V gene in the studies checked, with the rest unexplained. The sample profile shows approximately 400,000 clones; 80% to 90% of them were found once. Of the sample, approximately 1.3% is held by the ten largest clones. The sequenced sample consisted of PBMCs or T cells enriched from blood (not recorded which). The receptor source for this set is a man aged 25-45 years who had recovered from COVID-19.

This clone is a singleton in its sample. This chain joins TRBV5-6 and TRBJ2-5; the D is unclear. The CDR3 is 14 residues long. Deletions cut 4 bases from V and 2 bases from J, with 12 bases between. The germline V gene encodes CDR1 SGHDT and CDR2 YYEEEE. The CDR3 loop reads CASSPAGGQETQYF. The CDR3, as DNA: TGTGCCAGCAGCCCAGCCGGCGGACAAGAGACCCAGTACTTC. The full variable domain, its missing parts supplied by reference TRBV5-6 and TRBJ2-5, is DAGVTQSPTHLIKTRGQQVTLRCSPKSGHDTVSWYQQALGQGPQFIFQYYEEEERQRGNFPDRFSGHQFPNYSSELNVNALLLGDSALYLCASSPAGGQETQYFGPGTRLLVL.

The chain employs TRBV11-2 and TRBJ1-2; tentative D call: TRBD1 (5 bases). This CDR3 spans 14 amino acids. CDR1 is SGHAT and CDR2 is FQNNGV in the germline V gene. Deletions cut 0 bases from V and 5 bases from J, with 10 bases between. The CDR3 DNA reads TGTGCCAGCAGCTTAGAACCAGGGCCTTATGGCTACACCTTC. This codes for CASSLEPGPYGYTF.

This chain connects TRBV4-1 to TRBJ2-1; no clear D. The CDR3 is 16 amino acids. Germline V lookup: CDR1 MGHRA, CDR2 YSYEKL. Deletions cut 0 bases from V and 0 bases from J, with 9 bases between. Here the CDR3 reads CASSQDVSRSYNEQFF. The CDR3 nucleotides read TGCGCCAGCAGCCAAGATGTTAGCCGCTCCTACAATGAGCAGTTCTTC.

V is TRBV2 and J is TRBJ1-6; D possibly corresponds to TRBD1 (6 bases). V was pared by 7 bases and J by 7 bases, with 17 bases between. The CDR3 is 15 amino acids. Per the germline V gene, CDR1 is SNHLY and CDR2 is FYNNEI. In nucleotides, the CDR3 is TGTGCCAGCACCTTGGACAGACCAGAAAATTCACCCCTCCACTTT. Translated, it gives CASTLDRPENSPLHF.

The chain is built from TRBV7-9 and TRBJ1-1; no clear D. CDR1 is SEHNR, CDR2 FQNEAQ, per germline (reference sequence). The V gene lost 6 bases and the J gene lost 4 bases, with 6 bases spanning the gap. The CDR3 contains 11 residues. The chain's CDR3 is CASRLVTEAFF. CDR3 DNA: TGTGCCAGCAGACTAGTCACTGAAGCTTTCTTT. Supplemented by reference TRBV7-9 and TRBJ1-1, the full variable domain reads DTGVSQNPRHKITKRGQNVTFRCDPISEHNRLYWYRQTLGQGPEFLTYFQNEAQLEKSRLLSDRFSAERPKGSFSTLEIQRTEQGDSAMYLCASRLVTEAFFGQGTRLTVV.

The gene calls are TRBV4-3 and TRBJ1-1; D might be TRBD1 (6 bases). The germline CDR1 and CDR2 sequences are LGHNA and YSLEER. V gave up 0 bases and J gave up 8 bases, with 13 bases separating them. This CDR3 is 14 amino acids long. The CDR3 DNA reads as TGCGCCAGCAGCCAAGATTCGGGGGGCCGGGAAGCTTTCTTT. This sequence encodes CASSQDSGGREAFF.

CDR3 sequence reads: CASSETWERETQYF. CDR3 in DNA: TGTGCCAGCTCAGAGACCTGGGAGAGGGAGACCCAGTACTTC. V usage is TRBV18 and J usage is TRBJ2-5, with D possibly being TRBD2 (5 bases). Per germline, CDR1 KGHSH and CDR2 LQKENI. V was pared by 5 bases and J by 5 bases, with 15 bases between. This CDR3 contains 14 residues.

V is TRBV25-1 and J is TRBJ1-3; D may be TRBD1 (5 bases). This CDR3 has 14 amino acids. Trimming left V 6 bases short and J 0 bases short, with 9 bases between. Germline-derived CDR1 and CDR2 are MGHDK and SYGVNS. The CDR3 DNA follows: TGTGCCAGCAGCCGGGACTTCTCTGGAAACACCATATATTTT. Translated: CASSRDFSGNTIYF.

Only a few counts were recorded for this clone. This rearrangement joins TRBV5-4 to TRBJ1-6; possibly TRBD1 for D (6 bases). In germline, CDR1 is SGHNT, CDR2 YYREEE (reference sequence). The CDR3 length is 16 residues. Deletions cut 4 bases from V and 8 bases from J, with 19 bases between. CDR3 protein: CASSGGQLGQDSPLHF. The CDR3, as DNA: TGTGCCAGCAGCGGTGGACAGCTCGGCCAGGATTCACCCCTCCACTTT.

The chain joins TRBV5-4 to TRBJ1-5, with D uncertain. This CDR3 contains 16 residues. V dropped 0 bases and J dropped 2 bases, with 12 bases sitting between them. Per germline, CDR1 SGHNT and CDR2 YYREEE (reference sequence). CDR3 sequence: CASSLEGGRGNQPQHF. Written as DNA, the CDR3 is TGTGCCAGCAGCTTGGAGGGAGGTCGTGGCAATCAGCCCCAGCATTTT.

This clone was picked up a small number of times. The chain has TRBV3-1 (or the pseudogene TRBV3-2) and TRBJ1-5; D gene ambiguous. Trimming removed 1 base from V and 2 bases from J, with 6 bases in between. Per germline, CDR1 LGHDT and CDR2 YNNKEL (reference sequence). This CDR3 has 14 amino acids. The CDR3 spells CASSQAYGNQPQHF. The CDR3 region has the DNA TGTGCCAGCAGCCAAGCCTATGGCAATCAGCCCCAGCATTTT.

This sequence joins TRBV7-2 and TRBJ2-6, with 8 bases fitting TRBD1. Losses at the gene ends were 4 bases for V and 0 bases for J; bases not matched to a gene: 11. CDR3 length equals 19 residues. CDR1 and CDR2 (germline): SGHTA, FQGNSA. The CDR3 sequence: CASSSRGRGPRSGANVLTF. Written as DNA, the CDR3 is TGTGCCAGCAGCTCCAGGGGCAGGGGGCCTCGCTCTGGGGCCAACGTCCTGACTTTC.

The chain employs TRBV30 and TRBJ1-5; unclear D gene. The CDR3 extends over 13 amino acids. CDR1 GTSNPN and CDR2 SVGIG come from the germline V gene (reference sequence). The V end was cut by 3 bases, the J end by 4 bases, with 10 bases between. The CDR3 reads CAWSANGNQPQHF. CDR3 coding DNA: TGTGCCTGGAGCGCAAACGGGAATCAGCCCCAGCATTTT. Using reference TRBV30 and TRBJ1-5 for the parts outside the CDR3, the full variable domain is SQTIHQWPATLVQPVGSPLSLECTVEGTSNPNLYWYRQAAGRGLQLLFYSVGIGQISSEVPQNLSASRPQDRQFILSSKKLLLSDSGFYLCAWSANGNQPQHFGDGTRLSIL.

The chain is built from TRBV4-1 and TRBJ2-7; D may be TRBD1 (6 bases). This CDR3 is built from 14 residues. V shed 3 bases and J shed 7 bases, with 16 bases lying between them. Germline V lookup: CDR1 MGHRA, CDR2 YSYEKL. The CDR3 spells CASSQRDRRGEQYF. The CDR3 DNA follows: TGCGCCAGCAGCCAGAGGGACCGCAGGGGTGAGCAGTACTTC.

The CDR3 bases are TGTGCCTGGAGTGAGATGGACAGGCCAGGGGACACCATATATTTT. Protein: CAWSEMDRPGDTIYF. The genes are TRBV30 and TRBJ1-3; 7 nucleotides agree with TRBD1. The CDR3 is 15 residues long. From germline, CDR1 is GTSNPN and CDR2 SVGIG (reference sequence). J gave up 8 bases and V 1 base, and 11 bases lay outside the gene matches.

Only a few counts were recorded for this clone. J is TRBJ2-7 and V is TRBV6-5; TRBD1 matches 7 bases. Germline V gene data show CDR1 as MNHEY and CDR2 as SVGAGI. V dropped 4 bases and J dropped 0; count of bases not matched to a gene: 9. The length of the CDR3 is 16 residues. The CDR3 coding sequence is TGTGCCAGCAGTTTCCCCCCGACAGGGAGCTCCTACGAGCAGTACTTC. Amino acid sequence: CASSFPPTGSSYEQYF.

The rearrangement uses TRBV6-5 and TRBJ1-2; D gene ambiguous. CDR1 and CDR2 from the germline V gene are MNHEY and SVGAGI. V was shortened by 0 bases and J by 1 base, with 6 bases between the two germline ends. The CDR3 contains 14 residues. CDR3 region: CASSYSPVNYGYTF. The DNA for the CDR3 is TGTGCCAGCAGTTACTCCCCAGTTAACTATGGCTACACCTTC.

This clone was counted between two and nine times. The chain has TRBV7-2 and TRBJ2-7; TRBD2 matches 7 bases. The CDR3 length is 15 residues. The J segment lost 5 bases and the V segment lost 5 bases, leaving 12 bases of the junction unmatched. Germline CDR1 SGHTA, CDR2 FQGNSA. This CDR3 is CASSTRGGYLDEQYF. In DNA form, the CDR3 reads TGTGCCAGCAGCACTAGGGGAGGGTATCTGGACGAGCAGTACTTC.

The gene calls are TRBV11-2 and TRBJ1-1; 7 nucleotides agree with TRBD1. The CDR3 runs 17 residues. From germline, CDR1 is SGHAT and CDR2 FQNNGV. V was pared by 1 base and J by 1 base, with 9 bases of the junction left unmatched. CDR3 DNA: TGTGCCAGCAGCTTAGTCCAAGGGGGCCCGCGGAACACTGAAGCTTTCTTT. It translates to CASSLVQGGPRNTEAFF.